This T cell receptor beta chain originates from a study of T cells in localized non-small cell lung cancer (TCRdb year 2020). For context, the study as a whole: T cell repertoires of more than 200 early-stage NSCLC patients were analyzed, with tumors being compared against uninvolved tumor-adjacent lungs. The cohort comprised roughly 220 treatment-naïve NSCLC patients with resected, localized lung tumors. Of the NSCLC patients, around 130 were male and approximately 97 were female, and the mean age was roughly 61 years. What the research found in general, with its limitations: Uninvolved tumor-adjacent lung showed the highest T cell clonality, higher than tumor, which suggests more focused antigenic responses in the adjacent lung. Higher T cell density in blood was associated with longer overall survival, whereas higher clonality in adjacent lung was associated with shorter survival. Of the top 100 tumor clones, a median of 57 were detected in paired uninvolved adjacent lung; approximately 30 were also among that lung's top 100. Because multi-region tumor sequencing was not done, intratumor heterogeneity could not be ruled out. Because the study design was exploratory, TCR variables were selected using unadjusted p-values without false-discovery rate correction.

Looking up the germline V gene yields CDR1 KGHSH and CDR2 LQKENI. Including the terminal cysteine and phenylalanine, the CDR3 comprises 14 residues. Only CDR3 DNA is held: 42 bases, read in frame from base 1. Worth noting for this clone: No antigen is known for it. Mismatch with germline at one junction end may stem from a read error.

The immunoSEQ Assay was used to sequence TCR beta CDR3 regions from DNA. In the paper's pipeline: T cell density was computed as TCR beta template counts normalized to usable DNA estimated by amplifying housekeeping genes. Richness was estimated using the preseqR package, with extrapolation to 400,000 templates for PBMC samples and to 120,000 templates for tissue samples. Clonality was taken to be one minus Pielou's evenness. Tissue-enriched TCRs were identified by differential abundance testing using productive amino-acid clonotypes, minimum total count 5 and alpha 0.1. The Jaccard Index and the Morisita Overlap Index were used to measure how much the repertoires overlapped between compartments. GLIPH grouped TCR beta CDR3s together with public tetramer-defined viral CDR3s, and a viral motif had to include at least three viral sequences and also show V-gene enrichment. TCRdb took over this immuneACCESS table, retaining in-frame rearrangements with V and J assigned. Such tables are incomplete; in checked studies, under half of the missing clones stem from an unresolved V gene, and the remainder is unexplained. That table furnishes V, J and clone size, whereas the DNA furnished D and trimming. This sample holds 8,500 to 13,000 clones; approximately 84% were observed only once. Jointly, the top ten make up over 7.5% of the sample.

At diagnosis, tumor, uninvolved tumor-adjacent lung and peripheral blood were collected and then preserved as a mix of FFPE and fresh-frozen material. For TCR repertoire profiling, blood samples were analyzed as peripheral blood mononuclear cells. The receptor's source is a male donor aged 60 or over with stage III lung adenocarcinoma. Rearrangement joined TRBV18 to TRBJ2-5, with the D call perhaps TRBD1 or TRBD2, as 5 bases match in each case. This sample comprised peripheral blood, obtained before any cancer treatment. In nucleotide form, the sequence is TGTGCCAGCTCCCCACCCCCGGGGCGAGAGACCCAGTACTTC. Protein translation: CASSPPPGRETQYF.